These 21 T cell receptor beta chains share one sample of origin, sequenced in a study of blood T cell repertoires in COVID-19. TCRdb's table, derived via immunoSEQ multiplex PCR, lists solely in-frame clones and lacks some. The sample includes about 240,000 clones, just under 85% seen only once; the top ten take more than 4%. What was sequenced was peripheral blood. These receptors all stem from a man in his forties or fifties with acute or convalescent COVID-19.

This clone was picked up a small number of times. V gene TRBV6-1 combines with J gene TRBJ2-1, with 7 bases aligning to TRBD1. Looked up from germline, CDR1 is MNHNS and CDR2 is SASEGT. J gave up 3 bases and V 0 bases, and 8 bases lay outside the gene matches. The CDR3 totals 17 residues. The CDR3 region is CASSEAPWDSYYNEQFF. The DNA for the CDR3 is TGTGCCAGCAGTGAAGCGCCGTGGGACAGCTACTACAATGAGCAGTTCTTC.

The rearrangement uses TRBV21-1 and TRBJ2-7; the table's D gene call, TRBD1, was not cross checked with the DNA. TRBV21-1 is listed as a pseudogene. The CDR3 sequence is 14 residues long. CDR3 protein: CASSLRTESYEQYF. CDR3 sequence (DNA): TGTGCCAGCAGCCTAAGGACAGAATCCTACGAGCAGTACTTC.

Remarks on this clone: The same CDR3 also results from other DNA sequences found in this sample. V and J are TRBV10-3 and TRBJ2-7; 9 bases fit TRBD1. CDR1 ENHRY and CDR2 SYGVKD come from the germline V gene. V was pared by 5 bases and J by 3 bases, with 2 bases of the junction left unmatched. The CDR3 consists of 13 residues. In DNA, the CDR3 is TGTGCCATCAGTCCGGGACAGGGCTACGAGCAGTACTTC. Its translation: CAISPGQGYEQYF.

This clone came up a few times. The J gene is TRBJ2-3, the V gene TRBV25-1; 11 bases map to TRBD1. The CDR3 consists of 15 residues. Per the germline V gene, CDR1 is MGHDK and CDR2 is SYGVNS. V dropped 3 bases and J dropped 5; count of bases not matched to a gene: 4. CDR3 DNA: TGTGCCAGCAGTGACGGACAGGGGGCTGGAGATACGCAGTATTTT. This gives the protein CASSDGQGAGDTQYF.

The CDR3 reads CASSVAGVSSYEQYF. CDR3 DNA sequence: TGCGCCAGCAGCGTAGCGGGGGTTAGCTCCTACGAGCAGTACTTC. The chain is built from TRBV5-1 and TRBJ2-7; 9 bases align to TRBD2. The V gene's germline CDR1 is SGHRS and CDR2 YFSETQ. The ends lost 4 bases at V and 0 bases at J; junction bases unmatched: 5. The CDR3 covers 15 residues.

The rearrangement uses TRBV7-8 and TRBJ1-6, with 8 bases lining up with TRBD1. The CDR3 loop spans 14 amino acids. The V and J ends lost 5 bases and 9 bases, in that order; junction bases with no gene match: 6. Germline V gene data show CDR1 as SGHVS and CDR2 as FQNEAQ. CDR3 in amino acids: CASSPGTGGSPLHF. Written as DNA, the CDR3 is TGTGCCAGCAGCCCAGGGACAGGAGGTTCACCCCTCCACTTT.

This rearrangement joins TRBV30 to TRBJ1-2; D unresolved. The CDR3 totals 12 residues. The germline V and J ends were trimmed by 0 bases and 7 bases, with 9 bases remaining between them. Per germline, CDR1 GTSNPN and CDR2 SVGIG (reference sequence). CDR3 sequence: CAWSVLTLGYTF. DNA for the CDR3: TGTGCCTGGAGTGTACTGACACTTGGCTACACCTTC.

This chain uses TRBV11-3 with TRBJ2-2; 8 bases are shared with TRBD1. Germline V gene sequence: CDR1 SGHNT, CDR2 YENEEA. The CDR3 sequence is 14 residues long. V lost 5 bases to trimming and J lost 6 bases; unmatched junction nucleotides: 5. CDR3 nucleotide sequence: TGTGCCAGCAGCCTCATGACAGGGGCCGGGGAGCTGTTTTTT. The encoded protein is CASSLMTGAGELFF.

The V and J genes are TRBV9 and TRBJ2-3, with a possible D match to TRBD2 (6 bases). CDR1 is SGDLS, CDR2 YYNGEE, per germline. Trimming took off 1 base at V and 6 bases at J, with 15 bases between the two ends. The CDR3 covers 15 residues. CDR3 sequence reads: CASSVSGVLGDTQYF. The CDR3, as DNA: TGTGCCAGCAGCGTATCGGGAGTCCTCGGCGATACGCAGTATTTT. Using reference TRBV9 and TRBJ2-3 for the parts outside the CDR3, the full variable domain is DSGVTQTPKHLITATGQRVTLRCSPRSGDLSVYWYQQSLDQGLQFLIQYYNGEERAKGNILERFSAQQFPDLHSELNLSSLELGDSALYFCASSVSGVLGDTQYFGPGTRLTVL.

The CDR3 coding sequence is TGTGCCAGCAGTGATCTGGCAGACAATCAGCCCCAGCATTTT. This gives the protein CASSDLADNQPQHF. The V gene is TRBV6-1, the J gene TRBJ1-5; D is unresolved. Germline V gene data show CDR1 as MNHNS and CDR2 as SASEGT. The CDR3 spans 14 residues. V was shortened by 3 bases and J by 3 bases, with 9 bases between the two germline ends.

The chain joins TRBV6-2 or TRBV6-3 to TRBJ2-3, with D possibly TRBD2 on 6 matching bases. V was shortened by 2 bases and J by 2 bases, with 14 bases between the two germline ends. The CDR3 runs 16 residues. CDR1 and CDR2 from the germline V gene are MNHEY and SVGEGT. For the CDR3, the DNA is TGTGCCAGCAGTTACGCGTTAGGAGGGACCACAGATACGCAGTATTTT. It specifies CASSYALGGTTDTQYF.

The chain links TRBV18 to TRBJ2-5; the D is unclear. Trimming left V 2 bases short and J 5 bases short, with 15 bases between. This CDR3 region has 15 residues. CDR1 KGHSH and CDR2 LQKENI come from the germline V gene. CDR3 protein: CASSPRVASLETQYF. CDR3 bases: TGTGCCAGCTCACCAAGAGTAGCAAGTCTTGAGACCCAGTACTTC.

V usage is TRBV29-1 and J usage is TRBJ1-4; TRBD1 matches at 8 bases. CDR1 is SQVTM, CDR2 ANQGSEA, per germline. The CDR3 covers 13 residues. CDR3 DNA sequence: TGCAGTGGACAGGGTTCAACTAATGAAAAACTGTTTTTT. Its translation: CSGQGSTNEKLFF.

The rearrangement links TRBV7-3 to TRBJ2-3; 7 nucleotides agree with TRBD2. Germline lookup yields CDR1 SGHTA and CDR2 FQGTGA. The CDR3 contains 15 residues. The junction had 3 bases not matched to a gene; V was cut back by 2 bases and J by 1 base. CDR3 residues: CASSLDRGGTDTQYF. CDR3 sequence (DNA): TGTGCCAGCAGCTTAGATCGGGGGGGCACAGATACGCAGTATTTT.

CDR3 coding DNA: TGTGCCACCAGTGATTTGACAGTGGCGGGAGTGGGCAATGAGCAGTTCTTC. Encoded protein: CATSDLTVAGVGNEQFF. This chain links TRBV24-1 with TRBJ2-1, with TRBD2 matching 7 bases. The CDR3 covers 17 residues. With V trimmed by 0 bases and J by 6 bases, 10 bases remained unmatched. Germline lookup yields CDR1 KGHDR and CDR2 SFDVKD.

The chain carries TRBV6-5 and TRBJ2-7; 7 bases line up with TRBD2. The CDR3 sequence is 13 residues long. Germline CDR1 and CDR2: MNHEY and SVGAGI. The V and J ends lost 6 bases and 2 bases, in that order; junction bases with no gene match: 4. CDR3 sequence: CASSRGVTYEQYF. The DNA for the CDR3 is TGTGCCAGCAGCCGGGGGGTTACCTACGAGCAGTACTTC.

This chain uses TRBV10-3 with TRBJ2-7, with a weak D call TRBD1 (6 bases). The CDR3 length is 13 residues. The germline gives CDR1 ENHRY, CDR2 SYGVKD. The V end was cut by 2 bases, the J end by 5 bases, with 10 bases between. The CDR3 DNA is TGTGCCATCAGTGAGAGGGGGTCCCACGAGCAGTACTTC. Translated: CAISERGSHEQYF.

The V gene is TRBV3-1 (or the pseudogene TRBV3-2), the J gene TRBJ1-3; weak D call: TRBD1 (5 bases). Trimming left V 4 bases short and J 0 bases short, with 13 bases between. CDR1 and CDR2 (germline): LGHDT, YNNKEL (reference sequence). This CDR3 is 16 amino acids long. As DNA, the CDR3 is TGTGCCAGCAGCCTTGCGGGACTGAGCTCTGGAAACACCATATATTTT. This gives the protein CASSLAGLSSGNTIYF.

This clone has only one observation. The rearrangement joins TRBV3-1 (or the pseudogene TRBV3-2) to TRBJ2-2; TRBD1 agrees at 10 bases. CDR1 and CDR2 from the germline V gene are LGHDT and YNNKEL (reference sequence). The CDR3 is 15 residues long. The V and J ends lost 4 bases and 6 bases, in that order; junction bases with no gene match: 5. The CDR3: CASSPRDRGAGELFF. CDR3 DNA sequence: TGTGCCAGCAGCCCCCGGGACAGGGGAGCCGGGGAGCTGTTTTTT.

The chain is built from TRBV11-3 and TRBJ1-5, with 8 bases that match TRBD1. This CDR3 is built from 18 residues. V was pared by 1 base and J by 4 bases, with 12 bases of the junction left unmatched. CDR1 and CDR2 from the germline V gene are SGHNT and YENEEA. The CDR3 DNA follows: TGTGCCAGCAGCTTAGTGGGAGGAAGTGGACAGGGAAATCAGCCCCAGCATTTT. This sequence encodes CASSLVGGSGQGNQPQHF.

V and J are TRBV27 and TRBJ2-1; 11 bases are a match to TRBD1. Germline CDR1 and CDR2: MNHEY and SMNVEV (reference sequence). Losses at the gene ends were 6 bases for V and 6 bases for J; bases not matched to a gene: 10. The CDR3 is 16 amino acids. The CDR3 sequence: CASRPAGTGGFNEQFF. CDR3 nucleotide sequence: TGTGCCAGCAGACCTGCCGGGACAGGGGGTTTCAATGAGCAGTTCTTC.